This TCR beta chain is drawn from a study of Graves' ophthalmopathy and Graves' hyperthyroidism. About the study: Peripheral blood sampling occurred at initial diagnosis, before any treatment. Overall study findings and caveats: The authors also found most expanded thyroid clonotypes above 0.001 frequency in blood.

Note on this clonotype: The antigen remains undetermined.

Certain patients were not enrolled. These were patients with other autoimmune diseases, uncontrolled infections, pregnancy or lactation. Diagnostic conclusions were grounded in clinical symptoms, serum thyroxine, TRAb, thyroid ultrasound and orbital computed tomography. Using RNA transcripts, the TCR beta CDR3 regions were amplified. First-round RT-PCR relied on HTBI primers, and a second-round multiplex PCR came next. TCRdb recomputed calls from the multiplex PCR reads with MiXCR, one row per CDR3 protein. The sample comprises 200,000 to 250,000 distinct CDR3 sequences, 20% to 25% of which are singletons, and about 46% rests with the top ten. Germline V gene data show CDR1 as MDHEN and CDR2 as SYDVKM. V lost 5 bases and J lost 8, with 12 bases in between. There are 12 residues in the CDR3.

This rearrangement joins TRBV28 to TRBJ1-2, with D possibly matching TRBD1 (5 bases). The receptor comes from a woman aged 45-60 years with Graves' ophthalmopathy. Sequenced sample: peripheral blood. This CDR3 reads CASSRGTGGYTF. The CDR3 region has the DNA TGTGCCAGCAGTCGGGGTACAGGCGGCTACACCTTC.